What follows is one TCR beta chain and its context. This sample was taken from a study of cytomegalovirus exposure and HLA in healthy donors. Overall study context: Earlier, 110 million or so unique TCR beta sequences were recovered from approximately 180 million T cells by an analysis.

Germline V gene lookup returns CDR1 LNHDA and CDR2 SQIVND (reference sequence). The CDR3 contains 15 residues. V dropped 5 bases and J dropped 6; count of bases not matched to a gene: 9. The PCR contained 60 Vbeta and 13 Jbeta primers. Sequenced by immunoSEQ multiplex PCR; TCRdb stores in-frame clones only, minus some. The sample lists roughly 190,000 clones; approximately 70% were seen once. This sequence joins TRBV19 and TRBJ2-3; 9 bases agree with TRBD2. The source material was PBMCs. The sequence came from a woman under 40 in good health and CMV-seronegative. This CDR3 is CASSVVAGDGDTQYF. The CDR3, as DNA: TGTGCCAGTAGTGTGGTAGCGGGAGATGGGGATACGCAGTATTTT.